Listed here are 4 T cell receptor beta chains from one sample, sequenced in a study of early T cells in non-severe SARS-CoV-2 infection. TCRdb processed the 5' RACE reads anew with MiXCR; each CDR3 protein has one entry. The table lists around 79,000 distinct CDR3 sequences, 11% of them singletons. This material consisted of whole blood, taken at baseline. Every receptor here comes from an adult who was a healthcare worker with PCR-confirmed SARS-CoV-2 infection or an uninfected control (not recorded which).

This clonotype was seen a few times. This chain uses TRBV4-2 with TRBJ2-1, with TRBD2 matching over 8 bases. In germline, CDR1 is LGHNA, CDR2 YNFKEQ. This CDR3 has 16 amino acids. The V and J ends lost 2 bases and 9 bases, in that order; junction bases with no gene match: 12. The CDR3: CASSQSGLVTLGEQFF. DNA for the CDR3: TGTGCCAGCAGCCAATCGGGACTAGTTACTCTAGGTGAGCAGTTCTTC.

The table lists this clonotype with many counts. The chain uses TRBV6-4 and TRBJ1-1; D not certain. Germline-derived CDR1 and CDR2 are MRHNA and SNTAGT. This CDR3 has 13 amino acids. The germline V and J ends were trimmed by 3 bases and 3 bases, with 8 bases remaining between them. The CDR3 loop reads CASSETWDTEAFF. In nucleotides, the CDR3 is TGTGCCAGCAGTGAAACCTGGGACACTGAAGCTTTCTTT.

The chain carries TRBV7-3 and TRBJ1-6, with D unclear. The CDR3 covers 15 residues. Germline-derived CDR1 and CDR2 are SGHTA and FQGTGA. V lost 5 bases and J lost 4, with 12 bases in between. CDR3 loop: CASSADGGYNSPLHF. The CDR3 DNA reads as TGTGCCAGCAGCGCAGACGGTGGATATAATTCACCCCTCCACTTT.

J is TRBJ2-7 and V is TRBV11-2; D gene unclear. Looked up from germline, CDR1 is SGHAT and CDR2 is FQNNGV. This CDR3 is 14 amino acids long. Trimming took 3 bases from V and 1 from J, leaving 10 bases between them. The CDR3 region has the DNA TGTGCCAGCAGCTTGCGACTGGAATCCTACGAGCAGTACTTC. It translates to CASSLRLESYEQYF.